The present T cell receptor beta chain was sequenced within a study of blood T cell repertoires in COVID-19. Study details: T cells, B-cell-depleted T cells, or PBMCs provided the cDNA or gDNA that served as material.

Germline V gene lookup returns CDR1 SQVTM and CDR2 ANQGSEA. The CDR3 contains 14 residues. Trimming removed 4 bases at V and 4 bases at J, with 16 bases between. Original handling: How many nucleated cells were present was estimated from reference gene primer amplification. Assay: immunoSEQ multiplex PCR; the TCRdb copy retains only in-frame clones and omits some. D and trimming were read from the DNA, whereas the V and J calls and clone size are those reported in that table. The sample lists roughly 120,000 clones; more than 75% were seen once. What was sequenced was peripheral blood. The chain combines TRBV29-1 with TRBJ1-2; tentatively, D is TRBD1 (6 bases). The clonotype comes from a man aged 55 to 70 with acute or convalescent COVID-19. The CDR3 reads CSVGWQGRIYGYTF. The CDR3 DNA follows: TGCAGCGTTGGGTGGCAGGGGCGAATCTATGGCTACACCTTC.